This T cell receptor beta chain was obtained from a study of blood T cell repertoires in COVID-19. The method was immunoSEQ multiplex PCR; TCRdb's version includes in-frame clones alone and lacks a portion of them. The sample contains under 250,000 clones, approximately 87% of which appear only once. Per germline, CDR1 LGHNA and CDR2 YNFKEQ. The trim removed 4 bases at V and 7 bases at J, leaving 3 bases unmatched. CDR3 length: 14 residues. The chain uses TRBV4-2 and TRBJ2-1; 11 positions agree with TRBD2. This receptor was obtained from a woman in her 70s with active or convalescent COVID-19. The sample consisted of peripheral blood. The CDR3 bases are TGTGCCAGCAGCCTGGCTAGCGGGAGGAATGAGCAGTTCTTC. It yields the protein CASSLASGRNEQFF.